What follows is one T cell receptor beta chain and its context. What it binds is unknown. The read ends 3 residues early relative to the CDR3; the germline J gene fills the gap. These data belong to a study of T cells in women clearing cervical HPV infection. Whole-study context: Control women cleared a single incident HPV16 infection within 12 months. Regarding the study as a whole: TRBV6-7 abundance was lower in cases than controls (approximately 0.11% versus 0.16%). Richness plus V gene abundances separated cases from controls with AUC about 0.8.

The CDR3 covers 13 residues. Germline values: CDR1 SGHTA, CDR2 FQGTGA. V was cut by 5 bases and J by 4 bases, with 11 bases left in between. Clones were sequenced by immunoSEQ multiplex PCR, and TCRdb holds only the in-frame ones, with some missing. The sample's table shows about 41,000 clones. The chain carries TRBV7-3 and TRBJ1-1, with D perhaps matching TRBD1 (5 bases). Sequenced material: blood buffy coat. This clonotype originated in a woman aged 18 to 75 with a cervical HPV16 infection that either progressed to CIN3+ or cleared (not recorded which). CDR3 loop: CASSIDSFTEAFF. CDR3 bases read: TGTGCCAGCAGCATTGACAGTTTCACTGAA. The full variable domain, with the rest looked up from reference TRBV7-3 and TRBJ1-1, is GAGVSQTPSNKVTEKGKYVELRCDPISGHTALYWYRQSLGQGPEFLIYFQGTGAADDSGLPNDRFFAVRPEGSVSTLKIQRTERGDSAVYLCASSIDSFTEAFFGQGTRLTVV.